This TCR beta chain appears in the sequencing data of a study of shared T cell receptors in the human thymus. TCRdb's copy holds only in-frame clones and misses some; the assay was immunoSEQ multiplex PCR. The table lists about 660,000 clones, 87% of them singletons. This clone was seen just once. With 5 bases clipped from V and 5 bases from J, the junction kept 9 bases outside the gene matches. CDR1 and CDR2 (germline): MDHEN, SYDVKM. This CDR3 has 15 residues. Another study also made use of these data, one on human thymus T cells. As that report states: Healthy Finnish infants undergoing corrective surgery for congenital heart defects were used as donors. Corrective cardiac operations yielded the resected thymus tissue. Thymic repertoires of unrelated individuals were reported in related research to overlap highly.

This TCR derives from a boy under two years old with a congenital heart defect. Sequencing used thymocytes. This sequence joins TRBV28 and TRBJ1-2, with 9 nucleotides matching TRBD1. This CDR3 is CASSHTGGAGYGYTF. The CDR3 DNA follows: TGTGCCAGCAGTCATACAGGGGGCGCGGGGTATGGCTACACCTTC.